This T cell receptor (beta chain) was documented in a study of T cells in Graves' hyperthyroidism and ophthalmopathy. RNA transcripts provided the source from which TCR beta CDR3 regions were amplified. HTBI primers were used for first-round RT-PCR of the TCR CDR3. TCRdb itself ran the multiplex PCR reads through MiXCR, one entry per CDR3 protein. In the table there are 660,000 or so distinct CDR3 sequences, about 45% of which are singletons. Many counts were recorded for this clonotype. The clonotype was recovered from an adult man with Graves' disease, either hyperthyroidism or ophthalmopathy (not recorded which). Sequenced sample: peripheral blood or thyroid tissue (not recorded which).

The CDR3 here is CASSPVFANSPLHF. For the CDR3, the DNA is TGTGCCAGCAGCCCCGTGTTCGCCAATTCACCCCTCCACTTT. This chain uses TRBV7-9 with TRBJ1-6, with unresolved D. Trimming took off 5 bases at V and 7 bases at J, with 12 bases between the two ends. CDR1 and CDR2 (germline): SEHNR, FQNEAQ (reference sequence). CDR3 length equals 14 residues.